This TCR beta chain was sequenced during a study of blood T cell repertoires in COVID-19. V was shortened by 8 bases and J by 4 bases, with 18 bases between the two germline ends. Germline CDR1 MNHEY, CDR2 SMNVEV (reference sequence). CDR3 length equals 16 residues. Profiled with immunoSEQ multiplex PCR; TCRdb holds only in-frame clones, not every one. The repertoire holds over 200,000 clones, with 87% as singletons. This TCR derives from a man in his forties or fifties with active or convalescent COVID-19. Sequenced sample: peripheral blood. The chain links TRBV27 to TRBJ1-6, with D unclear. The CDR3 sequence is CASRGGLIDYNSPLHF. CDR3 DNA: TGTGCCAGCCGTGGCGGACTTATAGATTATAATTCACCCCTCCACTTT.